This TCR beta chain was sequenced for a study of blood T cell repertoires in COVID-19. Study background: Samples representing acute and convalescent COVID-19 were sourced from the United States, Italy and Spain. PBMCs, B-cell-depleted T cells, or T cells were the source of the cDNA or gDNA that made up the material.

Original processing notes: Estimated nucleated cell counts came from reference gene primer amplification. Profiled with immunoSEQ multiplex PCR; TCRdb holds only in-frame clones, not every one. D and trimming come from the DNA, and the V and J calls and clone size come from that table. In the table there are fewer than 80,000 clones, around 70% of which are singletons. From germline, CDR1 is MNHEY and CDR2 SVGAGI. This CDR3 contains 14 residues. The V gene end was trimmed by 4 bases and the J gene end by 6 bases; junction bases not matched to a gene: 6. The V and J genes are TRBV6-5 and TRBJ1-2, with 9 bases lining up with TRBD1. Sequences were obtained from peripheral blood. This receptor was obtained from a man aged 60 to 75 with acute or convalescent COVID-19. The CDR3 is CASSFDRGGNGYTF. CDR3 in DNA: TGTGCCAGCAGTTTTGACAGGGGGGGAAATGGCTACACCTTC.